This section outlines one TCR beta chain sequence together with its context. This entry comes from a study of blood T cell repertoires in COVID-19. Clones were read by immunoSEQ multiplex PCR, and TCRdb kept only the in-frame ones, dropping some. The sample yields over 400,000 clones, 86% seen once. V gave up 0 bases and J gave up 8 bases, with 10 bases separating them. The CDR3 has 13 amino acids. Germline V lookup: CDR1 MGHRA, CDR2 YSYEKL. The material sequenced was peripheral blood. The rearrangement joins TRBV4-1 to TRBJ1-1, with D unclear. This TCR came from a woman in her twenties or thirties with active or convalescent COVID-19. In DNA form, the CDR3 reads TGCGCCAGCAGCCAAGATGGAGGAACCGAAGCTTTCTTT. Protein sequence: CASSQDGGTEAFF.